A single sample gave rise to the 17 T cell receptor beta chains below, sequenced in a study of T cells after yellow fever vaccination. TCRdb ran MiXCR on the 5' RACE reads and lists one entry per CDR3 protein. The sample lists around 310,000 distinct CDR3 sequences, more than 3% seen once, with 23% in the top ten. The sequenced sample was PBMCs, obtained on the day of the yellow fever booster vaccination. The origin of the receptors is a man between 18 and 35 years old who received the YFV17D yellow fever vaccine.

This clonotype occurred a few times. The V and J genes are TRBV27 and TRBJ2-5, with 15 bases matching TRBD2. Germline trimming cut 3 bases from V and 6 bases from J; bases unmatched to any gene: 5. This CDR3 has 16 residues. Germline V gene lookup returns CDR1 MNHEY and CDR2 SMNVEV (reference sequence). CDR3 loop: CASSFGTSGGRKTQYF. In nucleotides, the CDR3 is TGTGCCAGCAGTTTCGGGACTAGCGGGGGGAGGAAGACCCAGTACTTC.

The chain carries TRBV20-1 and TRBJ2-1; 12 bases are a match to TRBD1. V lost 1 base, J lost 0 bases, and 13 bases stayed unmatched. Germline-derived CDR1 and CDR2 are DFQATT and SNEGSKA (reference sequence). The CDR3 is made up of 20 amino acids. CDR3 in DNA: TGCAGTGCTAGAGTCCAACCGGGACAGGGGGCGCTTTCCTCCTACAATGAGCAGTTCTTC. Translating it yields CSARVQPGQGALSSYNEQFF.

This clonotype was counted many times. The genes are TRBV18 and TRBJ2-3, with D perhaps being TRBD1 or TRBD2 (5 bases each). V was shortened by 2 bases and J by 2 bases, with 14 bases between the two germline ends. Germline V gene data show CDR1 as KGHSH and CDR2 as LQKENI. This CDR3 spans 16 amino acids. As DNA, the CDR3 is TGTGCCAGCTCACCAGTGGGACCCCCCATCACAGATACGCAGTATTTT. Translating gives CASSPVGPPITDTQYF.

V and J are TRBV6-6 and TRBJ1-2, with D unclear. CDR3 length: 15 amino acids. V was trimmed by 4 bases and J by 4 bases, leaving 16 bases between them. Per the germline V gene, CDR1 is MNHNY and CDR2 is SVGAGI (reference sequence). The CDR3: CASSSHDREFYGYTF. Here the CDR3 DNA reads TGTGCCAGCAGTTCTCACGACCGGGAATTCTATGGCTACACCTTC.

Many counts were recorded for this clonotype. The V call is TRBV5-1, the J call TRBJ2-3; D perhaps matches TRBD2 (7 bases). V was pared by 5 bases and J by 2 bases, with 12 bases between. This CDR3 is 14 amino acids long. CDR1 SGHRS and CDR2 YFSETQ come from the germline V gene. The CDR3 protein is CASRGGRYTDTQYF. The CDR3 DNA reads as TGCGCCAGCAGGGGGGGGCGTTACACAGATACGCAGTATTTT.

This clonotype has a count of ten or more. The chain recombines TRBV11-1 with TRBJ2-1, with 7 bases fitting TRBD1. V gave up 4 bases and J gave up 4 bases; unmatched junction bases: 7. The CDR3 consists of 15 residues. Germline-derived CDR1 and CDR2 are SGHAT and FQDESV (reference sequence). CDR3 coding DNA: TGTGCCAGCAGCTCCTTCTGGGACAGTTACAATGAGCAGTTCTTC. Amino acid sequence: CASSSFWDSYNEQFF.

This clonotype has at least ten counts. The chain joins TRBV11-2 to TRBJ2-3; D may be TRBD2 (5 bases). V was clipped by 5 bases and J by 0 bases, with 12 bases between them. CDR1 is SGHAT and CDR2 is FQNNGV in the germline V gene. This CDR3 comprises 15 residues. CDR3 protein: CASSRLGGSTDTQYF. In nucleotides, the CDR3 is TGTGCCAGCAGCCGCCTCGGAGGCAGCACAGATACGCAGTATTTT.

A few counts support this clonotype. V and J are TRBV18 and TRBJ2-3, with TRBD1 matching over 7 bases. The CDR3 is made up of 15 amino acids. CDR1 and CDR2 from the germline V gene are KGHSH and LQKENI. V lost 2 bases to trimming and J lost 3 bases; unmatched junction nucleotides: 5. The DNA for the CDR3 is TGTGCCAGCTCACCAGCGACAGGGCTGACAGATACGCAGTATTTT. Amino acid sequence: CASSPATGLTDTQYF.

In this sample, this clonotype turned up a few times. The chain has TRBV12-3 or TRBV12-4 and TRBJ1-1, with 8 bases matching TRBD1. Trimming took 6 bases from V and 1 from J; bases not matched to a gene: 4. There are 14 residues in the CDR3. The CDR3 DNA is TGTGCCAGCAGAACCGGACAGGGGAACACTGAAGCTTTCTTT. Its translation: CASRTGQGNTEAFF.

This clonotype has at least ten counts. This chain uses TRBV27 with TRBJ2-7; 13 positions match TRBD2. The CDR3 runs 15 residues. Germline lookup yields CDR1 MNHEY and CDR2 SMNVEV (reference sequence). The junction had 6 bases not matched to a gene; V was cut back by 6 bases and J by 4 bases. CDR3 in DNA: TGTGCCAGCAGCCTTGGGACTAGCGGGGTGTACGAGCAGTACTTC. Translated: CASSLGTSGVYEQYF.

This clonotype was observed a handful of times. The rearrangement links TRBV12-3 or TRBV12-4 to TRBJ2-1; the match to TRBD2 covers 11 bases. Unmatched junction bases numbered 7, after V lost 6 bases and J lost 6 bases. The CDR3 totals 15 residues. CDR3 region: CASSLLAGGANEQFF. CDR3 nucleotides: TGTGCCAGCAGCCTCCTAGCGGGGGGTGCCAATGAGCAGTTCTTC.

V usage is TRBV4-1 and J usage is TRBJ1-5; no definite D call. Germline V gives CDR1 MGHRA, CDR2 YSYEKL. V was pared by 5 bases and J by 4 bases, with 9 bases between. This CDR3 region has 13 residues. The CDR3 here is CASSVRVNQPQHF. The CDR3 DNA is TGCGCCAGCAGCGTCCGGGTTAATCAGCCCCAGCATTTT.

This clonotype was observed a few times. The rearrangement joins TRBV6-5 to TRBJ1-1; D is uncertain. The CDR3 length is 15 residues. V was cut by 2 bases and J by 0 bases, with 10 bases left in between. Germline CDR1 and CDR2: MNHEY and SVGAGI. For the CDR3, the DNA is TGTGCCAGCAGTTACGGGAGACCTATGAACACTGAAGCTTTCTTT. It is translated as CASSYGRPMNTEAFF.

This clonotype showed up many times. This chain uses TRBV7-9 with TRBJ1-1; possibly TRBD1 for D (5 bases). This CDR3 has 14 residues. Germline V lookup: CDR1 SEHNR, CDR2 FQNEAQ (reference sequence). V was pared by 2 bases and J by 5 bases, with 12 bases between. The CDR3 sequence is CASSLSRGQTEAFF. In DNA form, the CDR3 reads TGTGCCAGCAGCTTATCAAGGGGTCAAACTGAAGCTTTCTTT.

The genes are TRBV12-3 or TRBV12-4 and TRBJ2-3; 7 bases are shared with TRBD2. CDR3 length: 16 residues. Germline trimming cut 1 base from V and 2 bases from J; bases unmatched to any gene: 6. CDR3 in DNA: TGTGCCAGCAGTTTAGTAGGGGAGGGGCCCACAGATACGCAGTATTTT. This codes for CASSLVGEGPTDTQYF.

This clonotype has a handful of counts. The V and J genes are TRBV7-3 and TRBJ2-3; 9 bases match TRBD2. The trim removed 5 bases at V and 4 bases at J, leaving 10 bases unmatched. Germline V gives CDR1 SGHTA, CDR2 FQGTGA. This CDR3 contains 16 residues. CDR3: CASSLRGGTSPDTQYF. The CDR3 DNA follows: TGTGCCAGCAGCCTAAGGGGGGGGACTAGCCCAGATACGCAGTATTTT.

The CDR3 loop is CASSASPGTGLAEQYV. The DNA of the CDR3 is TGTGCCAGCAGCGCATCCCCCGGGACAGGGTTGGCCGAGCAGTACGTC. The chain recombines TRBV7-9 with TRBJ2-7; TRBD1 matches at 9 bases. The CDR3 sequence is 16 residues long. The ends lost 5 bases at V and 6 bases at J; junction bases unmatched: 14. In germline, CDR1 is SEHNR, CDR2 FQNEAQ (reference sequence).